This TCR beta chain was captured in a study of T-cell memory formation after mild COVID-19 (TCRdb year 2021). Concerning the study at large: Most TCR sequence clusters were specific to one of the two donors. Longitudinal TCRalpha and TCRbeta repertoire sequencing tracked T-cell clones expanding and contracting after mild COVID-19 in two donors. Two young, previously healthy adult volunteers, one female and one male, were included in the cohort.

Ficoll-Paque density gradient centrifugation was the method used to isolate PBMCs. Regarding this clonotype: Its antigen target is currently unknown. There are no base qualities to consult, and no much larger clone falls within one base.

From a lookup of the germline V gene, CDR1 and CDR2 are SGDLS and YYNGEE. Taken from cysteine to phenylalanine, the CDR3 has 15 residues. Solely the CDR3 DNA is kept, with 45 bases framed from the first base. Compared with germline, V lacks 2 bases and J lacks 3 bases; bases without a gene match: 5. The study at large found these results: Whether the second-wave clones peaking on day 37 were SARS-CoV-2 specific was not confirmed. Clones that contracted from day 15 to 85 showed balanced CD4/CD8 phenotypes, whereas a second wave of clones that expanded from day 15 to 37 leaned towards CD4+. Contracting CD4+ clones turned up mainly in the CM and EM memory subsets, whereas EMRA was where CD8+ clones were enriched. Only a couple of mild cases were covered by the study, and larger cohorts that include severe cases with pre-infection samples were considered necessary. Some responding clones were found in pre-infection memory, which suggests that pre-existing cross-reactive memory T cells took part in the SARS-CoV-2 response.

Sequencing took place on an Illumina NovaSeq 6000. cDNA libraries for TCRalpha and TCRbeta were prepared by 5'RACE using constant-segment primers, with sample barcodes and unique molecular identifiers added. Trizol reagent was used to extract RNA from every sample. Library amplification was performed in two PCR steps, and a second sample barcode and Illumina TruSeq adapters were introduced in the second step. Sequencing of libraries was performed on an Illumina NovaSeq with 2 x 150 bp paired-end reads. In the authors' own workflow: With migec v1.2.7, reads were demultiplexed and then collapsed into UMI-guided consensus sequences. Using mixcr v2.1.11, the UMI consensuses were aligned to TRA and TRB V and J templates and assembled into clonotypes. Clonotypes were classified as expanded or contracted when called significant by both edgeR and NoisET, with noise models trained on biological replicates. For edgeR calls, the cutoffs were a false discovery rate-adjusted p below 0.01 and a log2 fold-change threshold of 1. As an exploratory analysis of dynamics, max-normalized trajectories of the 1000 most abundant clonotypes were examined by PCA with hierarchical clustering. Separately sequenced CD4+ and CD8+ repertoires were used to assign the CD4 or CD8 phenotype of responding clones. Through fastp at Q25 and MiXCR, TCRdb rebuilt clones from the public reads, retaining in-frame beta chains. Rows merge per CDR3 protein into single entries with the most common DNA and genes. Here the V and J calls rest on TCRdb's processing, not on the authors' analysis. The sample yields around 82,000 distinct CDR3 sequences; around 13% were counted once. 40% to 45% of the sample rests with the top ten.

This chain joins TRBV9 to TRBJ2-1, and TRBD2 matches 7 of the central bases. This TCR derives from a man between 18 and 35 years old who had mild COVID-19 (a few samples of this study predate the infection). The sample titles of this study are shuffled in the database, so cell type and time point are left out; the donor was told from shared clones. The sample was PBMCs or a T cell subset sorted from them (not recorded which). For the CDR3, the sequence is CASSVPGGYYNEQFF. The DNA sequence is as follows: TGTGCCAGCAGCGTCCCCGGGGGGTACTACAATGAGCAGTTCTTC.